This entry lists 3 T cell receptor beta chains sequenced from one sample in a study of tumor and adjacent non-tumor tissue in lung cancer. This sample's RNA came from whole unsorted tissue. A modified ARM-PCR protocol with three rounds of nested PCR amplified TCRbeta. TCRdb itself ran the multiplex PCR reads through MiXCR, one entry per CDR3 protein. The sample gives some 99,000 distinct CDR3 sequences, about 75% of which show up once; around 37% is in the top ten. Sequencing was carried out using lung tumor tissue. The origin of the receptors is a woman aged 55-70 years with non-small cell lung cancer.

Concerning this clonotype itself: This sequence may be a read error, since a much larger clone differs from it by one base. The V gene is TRBV4-1, the J gene TRBJ1-5; no definite D call. Germline lookup yields CDR1 MGHRA and CDR2 YSYEKL. The CDR3 is 13 residues long. V lost 1 base, J lost 5 bases, and 6 bases lay in between. The CDR3 is CASSQVLYQPQHF. DNA for the CDR3: TGCGCCAGCAGCCAAGTTCTTTATCAGCCCCAGCATTTT.

Worth noting for this clonotype: It may be a read error: a sequence one base away is much more abundant. The chain carries TRBV5-5 and TRBJ1-1; tentatively, D is TRBD1 (5 bases). CDR3 length: 15 residues. Per the germline V gene, CDR1 is SGHKS and CDR2 is YYEKEE (reference sequence). The CDR3 DNA sequence: TGTGACAGCAGCTTGGGTGTAGGGGCGGATACTGAAGCTTTCTTT. This gives the protein CDSSLGVGADTEAFF.

Comments on this clonotype: One junction end does not reproduce the germline sequence, and a read error may be involved. The rearrangement links TRBV4-3 to TRBJ2-7; D call uncertain. CDR1 and CDR2 from the germline V gene are LGHNA and YSLEER. The CDR3 extends over 14 amino acids. The CDR3 spells CASSQFIMEPEQYF. CDR3 DNA sequence: TGTGCCAGCAGCCAATTCATCATGGAACCCGAACAGTACTTC.